This TCR beta chain appears in the sequencing data of a study of blood T cell repertoires in COVID-19. Overall study context: Sites across the United States, Italy and Spain contributed samples from acute and convalescent COVID-19. From T cells, B-cell-depleted T cells, or PBMCs came the material, which was cDNA or gDNA.

CDR3 length: 20 residues. The germline V gene has CDR1 LGHNA and CDR2 YNFKEQ. J gave up 0 bases and V 0 bases, and 6 bases lay outside the gene matches. Original processing notes: Reference gene primers were amplified, and this amplification served to estimate nucleated cell counts. The assay was immunoSEQ multiplex PCR, and TCRdb's table has in-frame clones only and misses some. Clonal size and the V and J genes are those of that table, whereas D and trimming came from the DNA. The sample lists tens of thousands of clones; 75% to 95% were seen once. Sample: peripheral blood. The V and J genes are TRBV4-2 and TRBJ2-1; TRBD2 agrees at 15 bases. The source of this sequence is a man at least 80 years old with acute or convalescent COVID-19. The CDR3 DNA follows: TGTGCCAGCAGCCAAGATTCAGGGACTAGCGGGAGGAGCTCCTACAATGAGCAGTTCTTC. Protein: CASSQDSGTSGRSSYNEQFF.